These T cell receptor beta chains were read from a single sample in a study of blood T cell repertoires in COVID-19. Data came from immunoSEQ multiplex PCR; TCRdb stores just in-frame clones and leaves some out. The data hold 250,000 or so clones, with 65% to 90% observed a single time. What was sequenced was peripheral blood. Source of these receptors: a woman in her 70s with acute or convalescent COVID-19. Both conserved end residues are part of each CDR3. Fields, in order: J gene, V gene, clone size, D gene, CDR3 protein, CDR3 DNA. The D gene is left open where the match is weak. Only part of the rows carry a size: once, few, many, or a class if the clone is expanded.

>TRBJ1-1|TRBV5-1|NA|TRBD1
CASSFIQGDNTEAFF
TGCGCCAGCAGCTTTATACAGGGGGACAACACTGAAGCTTTCTTT
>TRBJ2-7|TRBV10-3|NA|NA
CAISARTLSSYEQYF
TGTGCCATCAGTGCCCGGACACTGAGCTCCTACGAGCAGTACTTC
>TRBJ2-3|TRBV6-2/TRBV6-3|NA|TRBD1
CASSLEQGAGTDTQYF
TGTGCCAGCAGCTTAGAACAGGGGGCCGGAACAGATACGCAGTATTTT
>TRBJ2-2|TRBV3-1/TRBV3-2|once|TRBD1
CASSQSGQPTGELFF
TGTGCCAGCAGCCAATCGGGACAGCCTACCGGGGAGCTGTTTTTT
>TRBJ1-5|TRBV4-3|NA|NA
CASSQDGAGGSNQPQHF
TGCGCCAGCAGCCAAGATGGAGCCGGAGGCAGCAATCAGCCCCAGCATTTT
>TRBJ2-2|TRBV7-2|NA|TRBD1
CASSSAGGSNTGELFF
TGTGCCAGCAGCTCCGCAGGGGGCTCGAACACCGGGGAGCTGTTTTTT
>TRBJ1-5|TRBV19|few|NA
CASSMLQATNQPQHF
TGTGCCAGTAGTATGTTACAGGCTACCAATCAGCCCCAGCATTTT
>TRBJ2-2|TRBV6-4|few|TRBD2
CASRLAGYTGELFF
TGTGCCAGCAGACTAGCGGGGTACACCGGGGAGCTGTTTTTT
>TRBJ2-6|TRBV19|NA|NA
CASSRRSGANVLTF
TGTGCCAGTAGTAGGAGGTCTGGGGCCAACGTCCTGACTTTC
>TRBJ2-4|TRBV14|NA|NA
CASSLDRIIQYF
TGTGCCAGCAGCCTCGACAGGATCATTCAGTACTTC
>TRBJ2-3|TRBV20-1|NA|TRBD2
CSASIQRGADTQYF
TGCAGTGCTAGTATCCAGCGGGGGGCAGATACGCAGTATTTT
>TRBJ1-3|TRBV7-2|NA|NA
CASSPDSSGNTIYF
TGTGCCAGCAGTCCGGACAGCTCTGGAAACACCATATATTTT
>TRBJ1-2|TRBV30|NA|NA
CAWSAGRGYGYTF
TGTGCCTGGAGTGCCGGCCGGGGGTATGGCTACACCTTC